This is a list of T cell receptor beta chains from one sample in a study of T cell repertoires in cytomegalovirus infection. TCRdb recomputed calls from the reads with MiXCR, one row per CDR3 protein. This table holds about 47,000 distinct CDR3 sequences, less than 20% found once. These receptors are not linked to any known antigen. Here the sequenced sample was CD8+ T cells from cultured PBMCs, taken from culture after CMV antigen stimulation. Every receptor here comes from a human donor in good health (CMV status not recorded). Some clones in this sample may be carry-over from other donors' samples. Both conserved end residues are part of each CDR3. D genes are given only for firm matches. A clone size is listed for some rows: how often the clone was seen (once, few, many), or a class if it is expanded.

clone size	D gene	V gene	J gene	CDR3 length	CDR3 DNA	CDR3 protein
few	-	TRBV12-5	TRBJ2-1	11	TGTGCTAGTGGTCCCGACTTTGAGCAGTTCTTC	CASGPDFEQFF
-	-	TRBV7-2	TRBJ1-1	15	TGTGCCAGCAGCTTACGGGCCGGCCTGAACACTGAAGCTTTCTTT	CASSLRAGLNTEAFF
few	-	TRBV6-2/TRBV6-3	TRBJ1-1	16	TGTGCCAGCAGTTTCGGACACGCAATCCCTATTGTTCGGGCTTTCTTT	CASSFGHAIPIVRAFF
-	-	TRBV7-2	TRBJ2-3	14	TGTGCCAGCAGCTTCCTCGATCGGACAGATACGCAGTATTTT	CASSFLDRTDTQYF
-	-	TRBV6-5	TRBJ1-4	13	TGTGCCAGCAGTTCGGGGCGTGAGGCAAAACTGTTTTTT	CASSSGREAKLFF
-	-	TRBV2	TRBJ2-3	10	TGTGCCACCACGTGGGATACGCAGTATTTT	CATTWDTQYF
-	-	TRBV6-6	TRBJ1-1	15	TGTGCCAGCAGTTTAGGAGCAGCAATGAACACTGAAGCTTTCTTT	CASSLGAAMNTEAFF
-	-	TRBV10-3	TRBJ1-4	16	TGTGCCATCAGTGAGTTTCGGGGGGAGTCAGATGAAAAACTGTTTTTT	CAISEFRGESDEKLFF
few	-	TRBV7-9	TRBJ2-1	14	TGTGCCAGCAGCTTAGCGCAGACAGGGAGGATGCAGTTCTTC	CASSLAQTGRMQFF
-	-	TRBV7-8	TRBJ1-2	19	TGTGCCAGCAGCTACTACCTCCGGGACACCGCATTATCTAACTATGGCTACACCTTC	CASSYYLRDTALSNYGYTF
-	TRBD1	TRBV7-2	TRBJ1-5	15	TGTGCCAGCAGCTTAGTAGGGGGCTTGAATCAGCCCCAGCATTTT	CASSLVGGLNQPQHF
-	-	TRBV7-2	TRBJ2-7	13	TGTGCCAGCAGCTTAGACAGCGGCTACGAGCAGTACTTC	CASSLDSGYEQYF
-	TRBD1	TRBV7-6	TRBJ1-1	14	TGTGCCAGCAGGTCACAGGGGGCGAACACTGAAGCTTTCTTT	CASRSQGANTEAFF
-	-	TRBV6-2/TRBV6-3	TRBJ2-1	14	TGTGCCAGCAGTAGTACAGGGTTCCACAATGAGCAGTTCTTC	CASSSTGFHNEQFF
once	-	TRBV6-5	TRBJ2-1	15	TGTGCCAGCAGTTACTCCGGGTCCGCTTACAATGAGCAGTTCTTC	CASSYSGSAYNEQFF
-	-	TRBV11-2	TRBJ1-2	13	TGTGCCAGCAGCTTAGAGGGGACGTGGGGCTACACCTTC	CASSLEGTWGYTF
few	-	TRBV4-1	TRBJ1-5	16	TGCGCCAGCAGCCAAGATCCCAGCCGTTCAGGTCAGCCCCAGCATTTT	CASSQDPSRSGQPQHF
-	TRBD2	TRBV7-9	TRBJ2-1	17	TGTGCCAGCAGCTCCGGGGCGTGGACTAGCGGGGAGGAGGAGCAGTTCTTC	CASSSGAWTSGEEEQFF
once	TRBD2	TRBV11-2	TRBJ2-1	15	TGTGCCAGCAGAAAAGCTGGACTAGCGATCAATGAGCAGTTCTTC	CASRKAGLAINEQFF
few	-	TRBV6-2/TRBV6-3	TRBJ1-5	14	TGTGCCAGCAGTTACGCTCGGTATAATCAGCCCCAGCATTTT	CASSYARYNQPQHF
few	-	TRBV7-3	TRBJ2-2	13	TGTGCCAGCAGCACCAACGGTCTCCGGGAGCTGTTTTTT	CASSTNGLRELFF
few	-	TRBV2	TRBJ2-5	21	TGTGCCAGCACCTTTAAGGGCGGGACATATCCTCGTAAGGGGTACCAAGAGACCCAGTACTTC	CASTFKGGTYPRKGYQETQYF